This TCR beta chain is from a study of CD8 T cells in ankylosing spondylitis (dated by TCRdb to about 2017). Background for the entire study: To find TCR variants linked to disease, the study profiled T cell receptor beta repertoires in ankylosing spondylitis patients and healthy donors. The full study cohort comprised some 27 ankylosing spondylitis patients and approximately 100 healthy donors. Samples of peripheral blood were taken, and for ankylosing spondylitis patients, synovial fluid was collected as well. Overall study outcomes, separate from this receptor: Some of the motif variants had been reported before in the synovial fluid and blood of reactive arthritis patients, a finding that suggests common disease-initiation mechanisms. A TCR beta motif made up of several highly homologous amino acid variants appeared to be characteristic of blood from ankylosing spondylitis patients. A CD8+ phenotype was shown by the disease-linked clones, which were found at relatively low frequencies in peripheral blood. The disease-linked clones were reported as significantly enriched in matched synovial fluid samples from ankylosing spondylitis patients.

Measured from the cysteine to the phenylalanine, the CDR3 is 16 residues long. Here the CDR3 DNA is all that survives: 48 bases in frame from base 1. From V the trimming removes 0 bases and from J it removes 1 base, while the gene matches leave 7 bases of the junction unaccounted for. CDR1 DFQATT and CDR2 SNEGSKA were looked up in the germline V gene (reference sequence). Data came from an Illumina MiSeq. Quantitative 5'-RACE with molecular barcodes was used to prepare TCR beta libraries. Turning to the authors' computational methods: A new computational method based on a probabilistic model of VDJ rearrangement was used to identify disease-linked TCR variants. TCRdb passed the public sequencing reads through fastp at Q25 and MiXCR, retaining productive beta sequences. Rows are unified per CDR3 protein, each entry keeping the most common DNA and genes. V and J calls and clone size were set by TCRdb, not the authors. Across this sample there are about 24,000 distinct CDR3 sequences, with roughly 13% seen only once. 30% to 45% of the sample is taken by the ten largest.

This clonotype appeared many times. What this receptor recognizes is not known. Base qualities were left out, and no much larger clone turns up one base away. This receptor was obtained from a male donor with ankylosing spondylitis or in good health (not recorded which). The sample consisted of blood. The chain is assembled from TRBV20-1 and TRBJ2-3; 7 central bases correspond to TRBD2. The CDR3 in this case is CSARDPGSGGTDTQYF. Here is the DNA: TGCAGTGCTAGAGATCCCGGCAGCGGGGGCACAGATACGCAGTATTTT.